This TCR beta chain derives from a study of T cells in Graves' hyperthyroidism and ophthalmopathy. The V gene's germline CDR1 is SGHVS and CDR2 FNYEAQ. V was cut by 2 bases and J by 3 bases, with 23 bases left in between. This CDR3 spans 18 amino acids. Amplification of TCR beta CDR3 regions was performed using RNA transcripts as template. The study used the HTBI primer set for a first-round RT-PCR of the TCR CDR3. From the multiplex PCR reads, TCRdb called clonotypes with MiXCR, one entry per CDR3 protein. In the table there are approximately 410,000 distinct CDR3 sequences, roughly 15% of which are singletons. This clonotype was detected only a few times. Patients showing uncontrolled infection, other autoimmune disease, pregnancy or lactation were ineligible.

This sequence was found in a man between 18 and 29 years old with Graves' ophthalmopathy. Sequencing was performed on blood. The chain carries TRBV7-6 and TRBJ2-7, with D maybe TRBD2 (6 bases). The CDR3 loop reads CASSLRGFPGAAIYEQYF. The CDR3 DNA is TGTGCCAGCAGCTTAAGGGGTTTTCCGGGAGCTGCGATCTACGAGCAGTACTTC. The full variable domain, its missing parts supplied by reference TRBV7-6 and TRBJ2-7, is GAGVSQSPRYKVTKRGQDVALRCDPISGHVSLYWYRQALGQGPEFLTYFNYEAQQDKSGLPNDRFSAERPEGSISTLTIQRTEQRDSAMYRCASSLRGFPGAAIYEQYFGPGTRLTVT.